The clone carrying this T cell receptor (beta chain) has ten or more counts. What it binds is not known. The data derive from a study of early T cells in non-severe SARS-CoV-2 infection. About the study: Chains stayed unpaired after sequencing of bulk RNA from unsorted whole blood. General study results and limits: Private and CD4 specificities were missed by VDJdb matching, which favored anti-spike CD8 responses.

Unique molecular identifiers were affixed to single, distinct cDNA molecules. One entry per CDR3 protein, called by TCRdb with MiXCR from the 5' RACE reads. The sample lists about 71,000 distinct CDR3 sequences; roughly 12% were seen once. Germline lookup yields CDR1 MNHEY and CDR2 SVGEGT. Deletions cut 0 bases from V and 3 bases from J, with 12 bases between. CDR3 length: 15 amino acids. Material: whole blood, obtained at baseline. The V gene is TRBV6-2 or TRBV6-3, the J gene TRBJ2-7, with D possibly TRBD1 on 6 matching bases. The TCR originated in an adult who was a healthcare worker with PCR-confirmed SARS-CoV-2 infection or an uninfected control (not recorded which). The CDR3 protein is CASSYSPGHFYEQYF. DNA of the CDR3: TGTGCCAGCAGTTACTCCCCGGGACACTTCTACGAGCAGTACTTC.